The subject of this entry is one T cell receptor beta chain. Antigen unknown. The data derive from a study of Ad26.COV2.S vaccination and SARS-CoV-2 variants. Study-level findings and limits: Total T cell responses were possibly underestimated by TCR breadth and depth analyses.

Treatment specified: over 15 received Ad26.COV2.S at low or high dose, single or two shots; about 5 received placebo; per-sample allocation not given. Samples were taken on day 63 after the first vaccine or placebo injection. This CDR3 spans 15 amino acids. CDR1 is SGHRS, CDR2 YFSETQ, per germline. J gave up 3 bases and V 4 bases, and 7 bases lay outside the gene matches. Here immunoSEQ multiplex PCR was the method, and the copy in TCRdb shows in-frame clones only, minus some. The sample has around 400,000 clones, around 90% seen once. The starting material was peripheral blood, obtained in a trial of Ad26.COV2.S vaccine versus placebo. The chain employs TRBV5-1 and TRBJ1-1; 9 positions match TRBD1. The TCR sequence derives from a person aged 18-65 years who received the Ad26.COV2.S COVID-19 vaccine or a placebo. Here the CDR3 reads CASSGTGLRDTEAFF. For the CDR3, the DNA is TGCGCCAGCAGCGGGACAGGGTTGAGAGACACTGAAGCTTTCTTT.